This T cell receptor (beta chain) was identified during a study of T cells in tumors after PD-1 blockade. As to this clone: What it recognizes is unknown.

Per germline, CDR1 LNHDA and CDR2 SQIVND (reference sequence). Trimming took 7 bases from V and 7 from J, leaving 20 bases between them. The CDR3 consists of 14 residues. TCRdb keeps only in-frame clones here, not all; method: immunoSEQ multiplex PCR. Among approximately 50,000 clones listed, approximately 79% were seen once. Overall study findings and caveats: Blood contained 35% to 50% of the tumor's TCR clonotypes.

V is TRBV19 and J is TRBJ2-7, with TRBD1 as a possible D gene (5 bases). The origin of this receptor is a human donor with advanced basal cell or squamous cell carcinoma (not recorded which). The sequencing used PBMCs, collected before anti-PD-1 therapy. CDR3 coding DNA: TGTGCCAGTACCCTCGTTTGGGGCTCTGGGGAGCAGTACTTC. It yields the protein CASTLVWGSGEQYF.